The 16 T cell receptor beta chains below come from one sample, sequenced in a study of vaccination effects on CD4 cells after COVID-19. Using immunoSEQ multiplex PCR, the repertoire was profiled, and TCRdb retains in-frame clones only, with some absent. The sample carries tens of thousands of clones, approximately 74% recorded once. Expansion of antigen-specific CD4+ T cells with viral peptide pools was carried out by the ViraFEST assay before sequencing. Isolating CD4+ T cells followed about 10 days of culture. Vaccine recipients lacked prior SARS-CoV-2 infection and had negative nucleocapsid antibodies. For these receptors, no antigen is known. The sample was CD4+ T cells from PBMCs cultured with HCoV-NL63 spike peptides, taken before COVID-19 vaccination. The receptors here all came from a human donor who received a COVID-19 vaccine.

V is TRBV21-1 and J is TRBJ2-7; the listed D gene, TRBD2, was not tested against the DNA. TRBV21-1 is a pseudogene locus. The CDR3 is 14 amino acids. The CDR3 nucleotides read TGTGCCAGCAGCCCCCCGAGGTCACTTTACGAGCAGTACGTC. This translates into CASSPPRSLYEQYV.

The chain carries TRBV5-1 and TRBJ2-5; the D call may be TRBD1 or TRBD2 (5 bases each). CDR1 SGHRS and CDR2 YFSETQ come from the germline V gene. The CDR3 is made up of 15 amino acids. V was trimmed by 1 base and J by 5 bases, leaving 15 bases between them. DNA for the CDR3: TGCGCCAGCAGCTTGATCTATCGGGACGAGGAGACCCAGTACTTC. Translated: CASSLIYRDEETQYF.

The count of this clone is one. The chain uses TRBV7-9 and TRBJ1-4; weak D call: TRBD1 (5 bases). CDR1 and CDR2 from the germline V gene are SEHNR and FQNEAQ (reference sequence). V dropped 5 bases and J dropped 8 bases, with 15 bases sitting between them. The CDR3 spans 14 residues. The CDR3 nucleotides read TGTGCCAGCAGCCCGGATCCGGGGCTAGAAAAACTGTTTTTT. Its protein product is CASSPDPGLEKLFF.

The V call is TRBV19, the J call TRBJ2-2, with TRBD2 identical over 11 bases. Germline V CDR1 and CDR2: LNHDA, SQIVND (reference sequence). Trimming at V came to 3 bases and at J to 4 bases, leaving 19 bases not matched to a gene. CDR3 length equals 21 residues. For the CDR3, the DNA is TGTGCCAGTAGTATTGGACATCCCGGGACTAGCGGACCCCGGAGCACCGGGGAGCTGTTTTTT. Its protein is CASSIGHPGTSGPRSTGELFF.

Only one count was recorded for this clone. The chain couples TRBV29-1 to TRBJ1-4; 8 bases fit TRBD1. J gave up 8 bases and V 6 bases, and 11 bases lay outside the gene matches. This CDR3 contains 14 residues. Germline CDR1 SQVTM, CDR2 ANQGSEA. CDR3 nucleotides: TGCAGCGTCGCATCCGGGACAGGCACCGAAAAACTGTTTTTT. It specifies CSVASGTGTEKLFF.

This rearrangement joins TRBV18 to TRBJ1-5; D remains ambiguous. V was pared by 3 bases and J by 2 bases, with 11 bases between. Germline values: CDR1 KGHSH, CDR2 LQKENI. This CDR3 is 15 amino acids long. CDR3 coding DNA: TGTGCCAGCTCACCTTTAGGAGGAGGCAATCAGCCCCAGCATTTT. This translates into CASSPLGGGNQPQHF. The full variable domain, rest sourced from reference TRBV18 and TRBJ1-5, is NAGVMQNPRHLVRRRGQEARLRCSPMKGHSHVYWYRQLPEEGLKFMVYLQKENIIDESGMPKERFSAEFPKEGPSILRIQQVVRGDSAAYFCASSPLGGGNQPQHFGDGTRLSIL.

The rearrangement links TRBV7-2 to TRBJ2-1, with D hard to call. From germline, CDR1 is SGHTA and CDR2 FQGNSA. The germline V and J ends were trimmed by 5 bases and 4 bases, with 9 bases remaining between them. The CDR3 runs to 13 residues. Here the CDR3 reads CASSPTIYNEQFF. As DNA, the CDR3 is TGTGCCAGCAGCCCTACGATATACAATGAGCAGTTCTTC.

V usage is TRBV4-2 and J usage is TRBJ2-1; 11 nucleotides agree with TRBD2. From germline, CDR1 is LGHNA and CDR2 YNFKEQ. The ends lost 7 bases at V and 5 bases at J; junction bases unmatched: 13. The CDR3 spans 17 residues. The CDR3 sequence: CASTRATSGSRDNEQFF. The CDR3 bases are TGTGCCAGCACCCGTGCCACTAGCGGGAGTAGAGACAATGAGCAGTTCTTC.

This clone was picked up one time. The chain recombines TRBV5-8 with TRBJ2-5; no definite D call. In germline, CDR1 is SGHTS, CDR2 YDEGEE. Trimming removed 4 bases at V and 5 bases at J, with 6 bases between. This CDR3 has 11 residues. In DNA, the CDR3 is TGTGCCAGCAGCCGGCGGGAGACCCAGTACTTC. Protein: CASSRRETQYF.

The J gene is TRBJ2-3, the V gene TRBV19; either TRBD1 or TRBD2 may fit D (5 bases each). CDR1 and CDR2 from the germline V gene are LNHDA and SQIVND (reference sequence). The CDR3 spans 13 residues. V was cut by 10 bases and J by 4 bases, with 15 bases left in between. The CDR3 here is CATARGVADTQYF. The CDR3 DNA reads TGTGCCACCGCGAGGGGTGTCGCAGATACGCAGTATTTT.

This rearrangement joins TRBV7-2 to TRBJ1-2; 8 bases are shared with TRBD1. With V trimmed by 5 bases and J by 1 base, 9 bases remained unmatched. The CDR3 length is 16 residues. Per the germline V gene, CDR1 is SGHTA and CDR2 is FQGNSA. CDR3 coding DNA: TGTGCCAGCAGCCCCTCAGGGGGCTTAATTAACTATGGCTACACCTTC. It encodes CASSPSGGLINYGYTF.

This clone was seen a single time. The chain uses TRBV21-1 and TRBJ1-2. TRBV21-1 is reported as a pseudogene. The CDR3 is 13 amino acids. CDR3 in amino acids: CASSTRAVAGYTF. The DNA of the CDR3 is TGTGCCAGCAGCACTAGGGCAGTGGCTGGCTACACCTTC.

This clone has more than one count but fewer than ten. This chain's CDR3 is CASSRGLASGELFF. CDR3 DNA sequence: TGTGCCAGCAGCCGGGGACTAGCGTCCGGGGAGCTGTTTTTT. The V call is TRBV7-3, the J call TRBJ2-2, with 10 nucleotides matching TRBD2. With 5 bases clipped from V and 6 bases from J, the junction kept 3 bases outside the gene matches. The germline V gene encodes CDR1 SGHTA and CDR2 FQGTGA. The CDR3 spans 14 residues.

This chain joins TRBV19 and TRBJ1-6, with no clear D. CDR1 is LNHDA and CDR2 is SQIVND in the germline V gene (reference sequence). CDR3 size: 15 residues. V was clipped by 5 bases and J by 5 bases, with 13 bases between them. The DNA of the CDR3 is TGTGCCAGTAGTGCCGGGAAGCACGATAATTCACCCCTCCACTTT. Protein: CASSAGKHDNSPLHF. The entire variable domain, with the rest obtained from reference TRBV19 and TRBJ1-6, is as follows: DGGITQSPKYLFRKEGQNVTLSCEQNLNHDAMYWYRQDPGQGLRLIYYSQIVNDFQKGDIAEGYSVSREKKESFPLTVTSAQKNPTAFYLCASSAGKHDNSPLHFGNGTRLTVT.

The chain links TRBV2 to TRBJ1-2; TRBD1 might be the D (5 bases). The CDR3 spans 14 residues. V was clipped by 2 bases and J by 3 bases, with 10 bases between them. Germline CDR1 reads SNHLY; CDR2 reads FYNNEI. CDR3 amino acids: CASSEQGSDYGYTF. CDR3 DNA sequence: TGTGCCAGCAGTGAACAGGGTTCGGACTATGGCTACACCTTC.

This clone was picked up a small number of times. The V call is TRBV6-5, the J call TRBJ1-4; D may be TRBD1 (6 bases). Germline V gene lookup returns CDR1 MNHEY and CDR2 SVGAGI. This CDR3 is 15 amino acids long. Trimming removed 6 bases at V and 8 bases at J, with 19 bases between. The CDR3 DNA reads as TGTGCCAGCAGGGAGGGGACATTCCAGGGGGAAAAACTGTTTTTT. Translating gives CASREGTFQGEKLFF.